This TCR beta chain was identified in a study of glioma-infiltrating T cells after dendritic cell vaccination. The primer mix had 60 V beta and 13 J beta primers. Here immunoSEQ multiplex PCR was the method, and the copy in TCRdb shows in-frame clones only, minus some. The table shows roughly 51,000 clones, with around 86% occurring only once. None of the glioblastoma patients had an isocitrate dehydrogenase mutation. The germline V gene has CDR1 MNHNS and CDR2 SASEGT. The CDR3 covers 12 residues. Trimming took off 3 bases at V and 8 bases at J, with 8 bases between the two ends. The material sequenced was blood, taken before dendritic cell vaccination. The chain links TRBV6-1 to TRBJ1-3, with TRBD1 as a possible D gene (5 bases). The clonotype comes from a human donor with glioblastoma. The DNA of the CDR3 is TGTGCCAGCAGTGACAGGGCATACACCATATATTTT. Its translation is CASSDRAYTIYF.